In this sample, the clone carrying this TCR beta chain turned up many times. TCRdb re-called the RT-PCR reads through MiXCR, storing one row per CDR3 protein. The top ten clones hold approximately 11% of a sample with a few hundred thousand distinct CDR3 sequences, about 10% of them seen once. These data belong to a study of response to subunit inactivated influenza vaccine. Germline CDR1 DFQATT, CDR2 SNEGSKA (reference sequence). The V end lost 0 bases, the J end lost 3 bases, and 13 bases lay between the germline ends. This CDR3 spans 15 amino acids. These sequences were also reported in another study, on T cells expressing NK-cell markers. From that paper: Researchers built TCR beta cDNA using 5'RACE template switching with UMIs.

This clonotype was obtained from a man aged 45 to 65 who received an inactivated influenza vaccine. The starting material was PBMCs from blood, obtained on the day of vaccination. The chain links TRBV20-1 to TRBJ2-3; D is unresolved. The CDR3 region has the DNA TGCAGTGCTAGAGATGAGGCATACTCTACAGATACGCAGTATTTT. It is translated as CSARDEAYSTDTQYF.